This passage covers 8 T cell receptor beta chains from one sample sequenced in a study of cytomegalovirus exposure and HLA in healthy donors. The PCR used 60 Vbeta and 13 Jbeta primers. Clones were read by immunoSEQ multiplex PCR, and TCRdb kept only the in-frame ones, dropping some. Of about 120,000 clones detected, 75% to 90% appear once; the ten largest clones hold 8.5% to 10%. The material sequenced was PBMCs. These receptors all stem from a female donor in good health and CMV-seropositive.

In its sample, this clone was seen once. V gene TRBV5-1 combines with J gene TRBJ2-5; unclear D gene. The last part of the DNA fits TRBJ2-7 better; the J call may be wrong. The CDR3 is made up of 13 amino acids. CDR1 and CDR2 from the germline V gene are SGHRS and YFSETQ. The CDR3 bases are TGCGCCAGCAGCTCAGGCAGCTCCTACGAGCAGTACTTC. Residues: CASSSGSSYEQYF.

This clone was counted a single time. The chain combines TRBV18 with TRBJ1-2; 10 bases agree with TRBD1. Germline V gene sequence: CDR1 KGHSH, CDR2 LQKENI. With V trimmed by 3 bases and J by 4 bases, 14 bases remained unmatched. There are 18 residues in the CDR3. Here the CDR3 DNA reads TGTGCCAGCTCACCTATTTTCGGACAGGGGGTATCGGCCTATGGCTACACCTTC. Translating gives CASSPIFGQGVSAYGYTF.

This clone was found a few times. The chain carries TRBV5-4 and TRBJ1-1; the D is unclear. The CDR3 has 12 residues. Germline lookup yields CDR1 SGHNT and CDR2 YYREEE (reference sequence). The V gene lost 2 bases and the J gene lost 8 bases, with 10 bases spanning the gap. In nucleotides, the CDR3 is TGTGCCAGCAGCTTTGTGGCCCCGGAAGCTTTCTTT. It yields the protein CASSFVAPEAFF.

The chain couples TRBV2 to TRBJ2-7, with TRBD2 identical over 7 bases. With 4 bases clipped from V and 0 bases from J, the junction kept 9 bases outside the gene matches. This CDR3 contains 16 residues. Germline CDR1 SNHLY, CDR2 FYNNEI. CDR3 residues: CASSVSSGILSYEQYF. Written as DNA, the CDR3 is TGTGCCAGCAGTGTGTCTAGCGGAATACTCTCCTACGAGCAGTACTTC. Supplemented by reference TRBV2 and TRBJ2-7, the full variable domain reads EPEVTQTPSHQVTQMGQEVILRCVPISNHLYFYWYRQILGQKVEFLVSFYNNEISEKSEIFDDQFSVERPDGSNFTLKIRSTKLEDSAMYFCASSVSSGILSYEQYFGPGTRLTVT.

This chain connects TRBV30 to TRBJ1-5; D is ambiguous. The CDR3 is 14 residues long. The germline gives CDR1 GTSNPN, CDR2 SVGIG (reference sequence). The V and J ends lost 0 bases and 7 bases respectively, with 13 bases between them. CDR3 nucleotides: TGTGCCTGGAGTGTGGGAGGGAAGGACCAGCCCCAGCATTTT. Translation: CAWSVGGKDQPQHF.

The V and J genes are TRBV7-2 and TRBJ2-7; the match to TRBD1 covers 7 bases. The germline gives CDR1 SGHTA, CDR2 FQGNSA. Trimming removed 5 bases from V and 6 bases from J; junction bases left unmatched: 13. This CDR3 has 15 residues. The CDR3 protein is CASSRPETGLPEQYF. In DNA form, the CDR3 reads TGTGCCAGCAGCCGCCCTGAGACAGGGCTCCCCGAGCAGTACTTC.

CDR3 in DNA: TGTGCCAGCAGGGAACAGGGAGTCCTCGAAAAACTGTTTTTT. The encoded protein is CASREQGVLEKLFF. The chain links TRBV6-6 to TRBJ1-4; tentatively, D is TRBD1 (6 bases). V was cut by 6 bases and J by 8 bases, with 16 bases left in between. This CDR3 contains 14 residues. Germline V gene sequence: CDR1 MNHNY, CDR2 SVGAGI (reference sequence).

The chain employs TRBV28 and TRBJ1-5; possible D gene TRBD1, 6 bases. CDR1 and CDR2 from the germline V gene are MDHEN and SYDVKM. Trimming took 3 bases from V and 5 from J, leaving 14 bases between them. CDR3 size: 15 residues. CDR3 in DNA: TGTGCCAGCAGTTTGGTATGGGGGGGCCATCAGCCCCAGCATTTT. Its protein is CASSLVWGGHQPQHF.